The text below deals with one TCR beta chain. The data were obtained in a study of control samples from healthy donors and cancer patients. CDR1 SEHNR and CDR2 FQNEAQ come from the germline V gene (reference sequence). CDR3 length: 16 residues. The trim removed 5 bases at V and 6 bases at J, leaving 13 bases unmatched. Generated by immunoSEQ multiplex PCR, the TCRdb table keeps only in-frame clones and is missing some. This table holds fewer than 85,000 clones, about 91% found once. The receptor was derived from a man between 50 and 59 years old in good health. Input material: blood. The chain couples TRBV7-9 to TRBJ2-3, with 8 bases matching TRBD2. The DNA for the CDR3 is TGTGCCAGCAGCGAAGGACTAGCAAGCAATATGGATACGCAGTATTTT. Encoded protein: CASSEGLASNMDTQYF.